This T cell receptor beta chain derives from a study of cytotoxic CD8 clonotypes in ibrutinib-treated CLL. Study outcomes and limitations: At the start, clonality exceeded age-matched healthy donors and followed circulating CD8+ T-cell counts.

The CDR3 spans 13 residues. Trimming shortened V by 3 bases and J by 2 bases, and 4 bases separated the two germline ends. Germline-derived CDR1 and CDR2 are SGHAT and FQNNGV. Only in-frame clones appear in the TCRdb table, and some are missing; sequencing was by immunoSEQ multiplex PCR. The data contain around 300,000 clones, more than 65% of them singletons. This clone was seen more than once but under ten times. Its cognate antigen is unknown. The starting material was PBMCs, obtained before ibrutinib treatment. The clonotype originates from a human donor with chronic lymphocytic leukemia. The V call is TRBV11-2, the J call TRBJ2-2; no firm D call. The CDR3 coding sequence is TGTGCCAGCAGCTTGACCAACACCGGGGAGCTGTTTTTT. Amino acid sequence: CASSLTNTGELFF.